This entry lists 24 T cell receptor beta chains sequenced from one sample in a study of blood T cell repertoires in COVID-19. Using immunoSEQ multiplex PCR, the repertoire was profiled, and TCRdb retains in-frame clones only, with some absent. The top ten clones hold roughly 14% of a sample with 200,000 to 250,000 clones, 88% of them seen once. Input material: PBMCs or T cells enriched from blood (not recorded which). These receptors originate from a woman aged 50 to 60 with acute COVID-19.

This chain links TRBV27 with TRBJ1-6; 8 positions agree with TRBD1. The V and J ends lost 2 bases and 9 bases, in that order; junction bases with no gene match: 6. Looked up from germline, CDR1 is MNHEY and CDR2 is SMNVEV (reference sequence). This CDR3 region has 15 residues. The CDR3 is CASSLGTGGGSPLHF. As DNA, the CDR3 is TGTGCCAGCAGTTTAGGGACAGGTGGTGGTTCACCCCTCCACTTT.

The chain recombines TRBV7-9 with TRBJ2-3; possible D gene TRBD1, 6 bases. This CDR3 has 15 residues. Germline lookup yields CDR1 SEHNR and CDR2 FQNEAQ (reference sequence). Trimming pared 8 bases from V and 0 bases from J, leaving 15 bases between. This CDR3 is CASGQRYRSTDTQYF. Written as DNA, the CDR3 is TGTGCCAGCGGACAGAGATACCGTAGCACAGATACGCAGTATTTT.

The genes are TRBV27 and TRBJ2-7; tentative D call: TRBD2 (6 bases). In germline, CDR1 is MNHEY, CDR2 SMNVEV (reference sequence). V lost 3 bases and J 4 bases, leaving 10 bases between the germline ends. This CDR3 spans 13 amino acids. As DNA, the CDR3 is TGTGCCAGCAGTTTGACTAGTCGGTACGAGCAGTACTTC. Protein: CASSLTSRYEQYF.

V usage is TRBV19 and J usage is TRBJ1-3; 7 positions agree with TRBD1. The length of the CDR3 is 14 residues. Trimming at V came to 3 bases and at J to 2 bases, leaving 1 base not matched to a gene. Germline V gives CDR1 LNHDA, CDR2 SQIVND (reference sequence). The chain's CDR3 is CASSIGTAGNTIYF. CDR3 DNA: TGTGCCAGTAGTATCGGGACAGCTGGAAACACCATATATTTT.

As DNA, the CDR3 is TGCAGCGTTGAAGCTAGGGGGTCTCGGACTGAAGCTTTCTTT. Protein product: CSVEARGSRTEAFF. This sequence joins TRBV29-1 and TRBJ1-1; perhaps TRBD1 as D (6 bases). Per germline, CDR1 SQVTM and CDR2 ANQGSEA. The CDR3 runs 14 residues. V lost 1 base and J lost 5, with 14 bases in between. Full variable domain (remainder filled in from reference TRBV29-1 and TRBJ1-1): SAVISQKPSRDICQRGTSLTIQCQVDSQVTMMFWYRQQPGQSLTLIATANQGSEATYESGFVIDKFPISRPNLTFSTLTVSNMSPEDSSIYLCSVEARGSRTEAFFGQGTRLTVV.

The chain links TRBV6-4 to TRBJ1-5; D remains unclear. This CDR3 has 15 amino acids. Trimming left V 0 bases short and J 0 bases short, with 6 bases between. Germline values: CDR1 MRHNA, CDR2 SNTAGT. CDR3 protein: CASSDSTDSNQPQHF. The CDR3 DNA reads TGTGCCAGCAGTGACTCTACAGATAGCAATCAGCCCCAGCATTTT.

The chain uses TRBV7-9 and TRBJ1-4; 11 nucleotides agree with TRBD1. Germline CDR1 SEHNR, CDR2 FQNEAQ (reference sequence). CDR3 length: 19 residues. V lost 5 bases to trimming and J lost 6 bases; unmatched junction nucleotides: 17. The CDR3 sequence: CASSQGRSWDRGYYEKLFF. The CDR3 bases are TGTGCCAGCAGCCAAGGCCGCTCATGGGACAGGGGGTACTATGAAAAACTGTTTTTT.

The chain has TRBV4-1 and TRBJ2-2; 10 bases are a match to TRBD1. CDR1 and CDR2 (germline): MGHRA, YSYEKL. V lost 4 bases to trimming and J lost 4 bases; unmatched junction nucleotides: 9. The CDR3 extends over 17 amino acids. The DNA of the CDR3 is TGCGCCAGCAGCCGAACTAAGGGGACAGGGGTCACCGGGGAGCTGTTTTTT. It specifies CASSRTKGTGVTGELFF.

The chain combines TRBV3-1 (or the pseudogene TRBV3-2) with TRBJ2-7, with D tentatively TRBD2 (6 bases). Germline CDR1 is LGHDT and CDR2 is YNNKEL (reference sequence). V lost 1 base, J lost 12 bases, and 22 bases lay in between. There are 15 residues in the CDR3. CDR3 DNA sequence: TGTGCCAGCAGCCAAGTAGACCAAATTCCCGGGAGACGGTACTTC. This translates into CASSQVDQIPGRRYF.

The chain carries TRBV27 and TRBJ2-1; 14 bases are shared with TRBD2. Germline values: CDR1 MNHEY, CDR2 SMNVEV (reference sequence). V shed 10 bases, J shed 10 bases, and the junction held 9 bases outside the gene matches. The length of the CDR3 is 14 residues. The CDR3 region has the DNA TGTGCCACCAAGGGGACTAGCGGGAGCCAAGAGCAGTTCTTC. As protein: CATKGTSGSQEQFF.

The sample holds one count of this clone. Other DNA sequences from this sample encode an identical CDR3 as well. This sequence joins TRBV28 and TRBJ2-7; TRBD2 matches 13 bases. The CDR3 has 15 residues. Germline CDR1 reads MDHEN; CDR2 reads SYDVKM. V was pared by 6 bases and J by 3 bases, with 5 bases of the junction left unmatched. This CDR3 is CASSPRTSGSYEQYF. The DNA of the CDR3 is TGTGCCAGCAGCCCGAGGACTAGCGGGAGCTACGAGCAGTACTTC.

V is TRBV7-2 and J is TRBJ2-1; 12 bases are shared with TRBD2. CDR3 size: 16 residues. V lost 5 bases to trimming and J lost 4 bases; unmatched junction nucleotides: 6. The germline gives CDR1 SGHTA, CDR2 FQGNSA. CDR3 amino acids: CASSRAGTSGYNEQFF. The CDR3, as DNA: TGTGCCAGCAGCAGGGCCGGGACTAGCGGGTACAATGAGCAGTTCTTC.

The CDR3 DNA follows: TGTGCCAGTAGTATGCCCTCGGGTTATAGCAATCAGCCCCAGCATTTT. This codes for CASSMPSGYSNQPQHF. This sequence joins TRBV19 and TRBJ1-5; D gene unclear. V shed 3 bases and J shed 0 bases, with 12 bases lying between them. Germline CDR1 reads LNHDA; CDR2 reads SQIVND (reference sequence). The CDR3 extends over 16 amino acids.

On this clone itself: Other DNA sequences in the same sample also yield this CDR3. The V gene is TRBV11-2, the J gene TRBJ1-1, with TRBD1 as a possible D gene (5 bases). From germline, CDR1 is SGHAT and CDR2 FQNNGV. V shed 3 bases and J shed 1 base, with 9 bases lying between them. The CDR3 loop spans 14 amino acids. CDR3 DNA: TGTGCCAGCAGCTTGCGGAGGGGGAACACTGAAGCTTTCTTT. This gives the protein CASSLRRGNTEAFF.

The V call is TRBV4-1, the J call TRBJ2-1; D gene ambiguous. The CDR3 runs 16 residues. V was pared by 3 bases and J by 0 bases, with 12 bases between. Germline V lookup: CDR1 MGHRA, CDR2 YSYEKL. CDR3 sequence reads: CASSHALVSSYNEQFF. CDR3 DNA sequence: TGCGCCAGCAGCCATGCACTGGTGAGCTCCTACAATGAGCAGTTCTTC.

This clone was recorded once. The chain combines TRBV4-1 with TRBJ2-6, with D perhaps TRBD1 (6 bases). This CDR3 comprises 17 residues. V lost 2 bases, J lost 1 base, and 12 bases lay in between. CDR1 is MGHRA and CDR2 is YSYEKL in the germline V gene. The CDR3 sequence: CASSQQTRGSGANVLTF. The CDR3 DNA reads TGCGCCAGCAGCCAACAGACCAGGGGTTCTGGGGCCAACGTCCTGACTTTC.

The V gene is TRBV3-1 (or the pseudogene TRBV3-2), the J gene TRBJ2-3; 10 nucleotides line up with TRBD2. The germline gives CDR1 LGHDT, CDR2 YNNKEL (reference sequence). This CDR3 region has 16 residues. V was clipped by 0 bases and J by 3 bases; unmatched bases: 3. CDR3 protein: CASSQEGSGRTDTQYF. The CDR3 nucleotides are TGTGCCAGCAGCCAAGAGGGTAGCGGGAGGACAGATACGCAGTATTTT.

The rearrangement links TRBV19 to TRBJ1-2; TRBD1 matches at 8 bases. The CDR3 spans 15 residues. V trimming: 6 bases; J trimming: 7 bases; junction bases outside the gene matches: 13. The germline CDR1 and CDR2 sequences are LNHDA and SQIVND (reference sequence). The CDR3, as DNA: TGTGCCAGTAGCCTTCGGACAGGGACCATGGCTGGCTACACCTTC. It is translated as CASSLRTGTMAGYTF. The full variable domain, rest sourced from reference TRBV19 and TRBJ1-2, is DGGITQSPKYLFRKEGQNVTLSCEQNLNHDAMYWYRQDPGQGLRLIYYSQIVNDFQKGDIAEGYSVSREKKESFPLTVTSAQKNPTAFYLCASSLRTGTMAGYTFGSGTRLTVV.

This clone was found once. This chain joins TRBV3-1 (or the pseudogene TRBV3-2) and TRBJ2-1; TRBD2 agrees at 15 bases. CDR3 length: 19 residues. With V trimmed by 4 bases and J by 0 bases, 7 bases remained unmatched. Germline values: CDR1 LGHDT, CDR2 YNNKEL (reference sequence). The CDR3 loop reads CASSLAGTSGRSSYNEQFF. The CDR3 coding sequence is TGTGCCAGCAGCCTCGCCGGGACTAGCGGGAGGAGCTCCTACAATGAGCAGTTCTTC.

The genes are TRBV30 and TRBJ1-6; D is unclear. The V gene lost 0 bases and the J gene lost 9 bases, with 18 bases spanning the gap. The CDR3 runs 16 residues. CDR1 is GTSNPN and CDR2 is SVGIG in the germline V gene (reference sequence). The CDR3 region has the DNA TGTGCCTGGAGTGTACGAGGGAATCTGTTAGGTTCACCCCTCCACTTT. This codes for CAWSVRGNLLGSPLHF.

This chain uses TRBV5-8 with TRBJ2-7, with TRBD2 identical over 8 bases. The germline V gene encodes CDR1 SGHTS and CDR2 YDEGEE. Losses at the gene ends were 4 bases for V and 1 base for J; bases not matched to a gene: 4. The CDR3 runs 14 residues. The CDR3 here is CASSLTSGSYEQYF. DNA for the CDR3: TGTGCCAGCAGCCTCACTAGCGGTTCCTACGAGCAGTACTTC.

The chain carries TRBV6-5 and TRBJ1-6, with D possibly being TRBD1 (5 bases). Germline CDR1 reads MNHEY; CDR2 reads SVGAGI. The CDR3 is 15 residues long. The ends were cut back, 5 bases at V and 1 base at J, with 9 bases in the middle. DNA for the CDR3: TGTGCCAGCAGTCGGCAGGGTTCCTATAATTCACCCCTCCACTTT. Translated: CASSRQGSYNSPLHF.

The rearrangement uses TRBV29-1 and TRBJ2-7, with D possibly being TRBD2 (5 bases). The CDR3 runs 17 residues. The V and J ends lost 3 bases and 2 bases respectively, with 23 bases between them. Germline V gene sequence: CDR1 SQVTM, CDR2 ANQGSEA. As DNA, the CDR3 is TGCAGCGTTGAGAGGCACGGGGAGTATCAGACCACCTACGAGCAGTACTTC. Protein: CSVERHGEYQTTYEQYF.

This clone was picked up one time. This chain links TRBV28 with TRBJ2-5; possibly TRBD1 for D (6 bases). The germline V gene has CDR1 MDHEN and CDR2 SYDVKM. V gave up 10 bases and J gave up 3 bases, with 21 bases separating them. CDR3 size: 15 residues. This CDR3 reads CATSLNGAGEETQYF. CDR3 sequence (DNA): TGTGCCACCTCACTAAACGGGGCAGGGGAAGAGACCCAGTACTTC.